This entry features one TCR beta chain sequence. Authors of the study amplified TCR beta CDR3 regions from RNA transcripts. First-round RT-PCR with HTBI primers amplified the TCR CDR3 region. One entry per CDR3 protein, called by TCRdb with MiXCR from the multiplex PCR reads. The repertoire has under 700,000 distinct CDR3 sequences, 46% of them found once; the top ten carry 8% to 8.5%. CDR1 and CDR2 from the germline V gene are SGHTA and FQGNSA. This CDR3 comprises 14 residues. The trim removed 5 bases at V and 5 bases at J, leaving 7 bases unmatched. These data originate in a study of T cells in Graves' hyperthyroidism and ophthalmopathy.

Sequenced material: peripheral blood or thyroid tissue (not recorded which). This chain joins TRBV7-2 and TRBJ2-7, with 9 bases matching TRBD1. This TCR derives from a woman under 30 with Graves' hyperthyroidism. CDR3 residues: CASSAGTGSDEQYF. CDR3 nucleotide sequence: TGTGCCAGCAGCGCCGGGACAGGGTCCGACGAGCAGTACTTC.